A few counts support the clone carrying this T cell receptor beta chain. Its antigen is undetermined. This entry belongs to a study of T-cell memory formation after mild COVID-19. Findings of the study overall: Of the contracting clones, CD4+ ones lay mainly in CM and EM, and CD8+ ones in EMRA. Cross-reactive memory seemingly joined, as some responding clones were found in pre-infection memory. Clones contracting day 15 to 85 were balanced CD4/CD8; later expanders leaned CD4+.

The V gene lost 8 bases and the J gene lost 0 bases, with 16 bases spanning the gap. The CDR3 consists of 15 residues. Germline CDR1 is KGHSH and CDR2 is LQKENI. 5'RACE, which relied on constant-segment primers, yielded TCR alpha and TCR beta cDNA libraries carrying sample barcodes and UMIs. Via MiXCR, TCRdb re-called the 5' RACE reads, giving one row per CDR3 protein. The sample consists of just under 150,000 distinct CDR3 sequences, 6% to 7% of them appearing once. The origin of this receptor is an adult woman who had mild COVID-19 (a few samples of this study predate the infection). Cell type and time point are not known. The V call is TRBV18, the J call TRBJ1-1; possible D gene TRBD1, 6 bases. The material sequenced was PBMCs or a T cell subset sorted from them (not recorded which). CDR3: CASTVRTAMNTEAFF. DNA of the CDR3: TGTGCCAGCACAGTCCGGACAGCCATGAACACTGAAGCTTTCTTT. Full variable domain (rest looked up from reference TRBV18 and TRBJ1-1): NAGVMQNPRHLVRRRGQEARLRCSPMKGHSHVYWYRQLPEEGLKFMVYLQKENIIDESGMPKERFSAEFPKEGPSILRIQQVVRGDSAAYFCASTVRTAMNTEAFFGQGTRLTVV.